These 23 T cell receptor beta chains were all obtained from the same sample, sequenced in a study of shared clonotypes between healthy human individuals (dated by TCRdb to the early 2020s). The receptor library was made with the immunoSEQ multiplex PCR assay. Held by TCRdb, this immuneACCESS table contains in-frame sequences only and omits some clones. Under half of the omission traces to an unresolved V gene where checked; the cause of the rest is unknown. This sample comprises about 1.4 million clones, roughly 96% of them detected only once. The ten biggest clones cover 0.95% to 1.5% of the sample. Sequenced material: naive CD4+ T cells sorted from blood. Taken with the paper, the label for cell subset or site translates to: CD45RA+ positively selected. Source of these receptors: a man younger than 40 in good health.

This clone appeared a single time. The V gene is TRBV5-6, the J gene TRBJ2-3; D call uncertain. This CDR3 comprises 13 residues. V was pared by 2 bases and J by 2 bases, with 6 bases between. The germline V gene has CDR1 SGHDT and CDR2 YYEEEE. The CDR3 sequence: CASSLRATDTQYF. CDR3 nucleotide sequence: TGTGCCAGCAGCTTAAGGGCCACAGATACGCAGTATTTT.

This rearrangement joins TRBV10-1 to TRBJ2-3; D ambiguous. Germline V CDR1 and CDR2: WNHNN, SYGVQD (reference sequence). The CDR3 totals 15 residues. Trimming cost V 6 bases and J 1 base, with 14 bases left between them. CDR3 in amino acids: CASRDSARGTDTQYF. CDR3 nucleotides: TGCGCCAGCAGGGATTCCGCCCGGGGCACAGATACGCAGTATTTT.

The chain combines TRBV5-6 with TRBJ1-5; 7 nucleotides match TRBD1. The V gene end was trimmed by 3 bases and the J gene end by 6 bases; junction bases not matched to a gene: 12. The CDR3 covers 16 residues. Germline CDR1 is SGHDT and CDR2 is YYEEEE. The CDR3 reads CASSSWEAGGAQPQHF. CDR3 coding DNA: TGTGCCAGCAGCTCTTGGGAGGCAGGGGGGGCTCAGCCCCAGCATTTT.

This clone was seen once. At the DNA level, this CDR3 is encoded by other sequences in the same sample as well. V gene TRBV30 combines with J gene TRBJ2-7; 7 nucleotides agree with TRBD2. This CDR3 spans 13 amino acids. The germline V gene encodes CDR1 GTSNPN and CDR2 SVGIG (reference sequence). V was pared by 0 bases and J by 4 bases, with 3 bases of the junction left unmatched. CDR3 sequence (DNA): TGTGCCTGGAGTGTAGGCGGGAGATACGAGCAGTACTTC. It specifies CAWSVGGRYEQYF.

V usage is TRBV25-1 and J usage is TRBJ1-5; 9 bases are shared with TRBD1. Trimming cost V 4 bases and J 4 bases; bases outside gene matches: 5. The CDR3 sequence is 15 residues long. CDR1 is MGHDK, CDR2 SYGVNS, per germline. CDR3 DNA: TGTGCCAGCAGTGGACCGGGACAGGGTAATCAGCCCCAGCATTTT. This encodes CASSGPGQGNQPQHF.

In this sample, this clone turned up once. The chain employs TRBV28 and TRBJ1-2; perhaps TRBD1 as D (5 bases). V was shortened by 10 bases and J by 3 bases, with 24 bases between the two germline ends. This CDR3 has 16 residues. Germline V gives CDR1 MDHEN, CDR2 SYDVKM. The CDR3 loop is CANPWGEGSLHYGYTF. The DNA for the CDR3 is TGTGCCAACCCTTGGGGGGAGGGTTCCCTTCACTATGGCTACACCTTC.

This clone has only one observation. The rearrangement uses TRBV28 and TRBJ1-3; 10 bases align to TRBD1. Germline V gives CDR1 MDHEN, CDR2 SYDVKM. The CDR3 is made up of 16 amino acids. Trimming took 6 bases from V and 3 from J; bases not matched to a gene: 8. In DNA form, the CDR3 reads TGTGCCAGCAGCATTCCCGGGACAGGGGTTGGAAACACCATATATTTT. This encodes CASSIPGTGVGNTIYF.

The V and J genes are TRBV30 and TRBJ2-1, with 12 bases fitting TRBD2. CDR3 length equals 16 residues. Losses at the gene ends were 5 bases for V and 9 bases for J; bases not matched to a gene: 14. Germline values: CDR1 GTSNPN, CDR2 SVGIG (reference sequence). In DNA form, the CDR3 reads TGTGCCTGGGTACCTTCGGGACTAGCGGGTTGGGGTGAGCAGTTCTTC. Its translation is CAWVPSGLAGWGEQFF.

The chain combines TRBV18 with TRBJ1-1; unclear D gene. Trimming cost V 3 bases and J 0 bases, with 5 bases left between them. In germline, CDR1 is KGHSH, CDR2 LQKENI. This CDR3 is 13 amino acids long. CDR3 bases: TGTGCCAGCTCACCGAACTTGAACACTGAAGCTTTCTTT. This encodes CASSPNLNTEAFF.

For this clone: This sample includes further DNA sequences coding for the same CDR3. V and J are TRBV11-2 and TRBJ2-1, with D uncertain. CDR1 is SGHAT and CDR2 is FQNNGV in the germline V gene. CDR3 length equals 12 residues. V dropped 1 base and J dropped 7 bases, with 5 bases sitting between them. In DNA, the CDR3 is TGTGCCAGCAGCTTAGTTGGAAATGAGCAGTTCTTC. It encodes CASSLVGNEQFF. The full variable domain, rest sourced from reference TRBV11-2 and TRBJ2-1, is EAGVAQSPRYKIIEKRQSVAFWCNPISGHATLYWYQQILGQGPKLLIQFQNNGVVDDSQLPKDRFSAERLKGVDSTLKIQPAKLEDSAVYLCASSLVGNEQFFGPGTRLTVL.

The gene calls are TRBV18 and TRBJ2-3, with D tentatively TRBD1 or TRBD2 (5 bases each). The CDR3 consists of 15 residues. The V gene lost 1 base and the J gene lost 4 bases, with 12 bases spanning the gap. CDR1 and CDR2 from the germline V gene are KGHSH and LQKENI. CDR3 DNA: TGTGCCAGCTCACCACTAACCCGGGACCCAGATACGCAGTATTTT. Protein sequence: CASSPLTRDPDTQYF.

The rearrangement joins TRBV7-6 to TRBJ2-1, with 8 bases lining up with TRBD2. The CDR3 length is 14 residues. After removal of 5 bases from V and 3 bases from J, the junction contained 3 bases not matched to a gene. The V gene's germline CDR1 is SGHVS and CDR2 FNYEAQ. CDR3 in DNA: TGTGCCAGCAGCACCACTAGCGGCTACAATGAGCAGTTCTTC. Translation: CASSTTSGYNEQFF.

The gene calls are TRBV16 and TRBJ1-2, with D perhaps TRBD1 (5 bases). Germline V CDR1 and CDR2: KGHSY, FQNENV. The V and J ends lost 0 bases and 0 bases respectively, with 11 bases between them. The CDR3 spans 16 residues. The CDR3 reads CASSQSSGSANYGYTF. CDR3 sequence (DNA): TGTGCCAGCAGCCAATCGTCAGGGTCAGCTAACTATGGCTACACCTTC.

The chain uses TRBV29-1 and TRBJ2-2; D not certain. The CDR3 is 14 residues long. The V end lost 4 bases, the J end lost 0 bases, and 9 bases lay between the germline ends. Per germline, CDR1 SQVTM and CDR2 ANQGSEA. The CDR3 is CSVVLSPNTGELFF. CDR3 nucleotide sequence: TGCAGCGTTGTCCTGTCCCCGAACACCGGGGAGCTGTTTTTT.

The chain is built from TRBV30 and TRBJ2-2; D is unresolved. Germline V gene lookup returns CDR1 GTSNPN and CDR2 SVGIG (reference sequence). The CDR3 loop spans 13 amino acids. With 0 bases removed from V and 7 bases from J, the gap between germline ends came to 9 bases. CDR3 protein: CAWSVTGGGELFF. CDR3 in DNA: TGTGCCTGGAGTGTAACGGGTGGCGGGGAGCTGTTTTTT.

This clone was seen only once. The genes are TRBV7-8 and TRBJ2-7; possibly TRBD1 or TRBD2 for D (5 bases each). The CDR3 has 19 amino acids. V shed 5 bases and J shed 1 base, with 27 bases lying between them. Looked up from germline, CDR1 is SGHVS and CDR2 is FQNEAQ. CDR3 bases: TGTGCCAGCAGCAACCAAATAGTTTTACGGGACGGATCGTCCTACGAGCAGTACTTC. It encodes CASSNQIVLRDGSSYEQYF.

In regard to this clone: At the DNA level, this CDR3 is encoded by other sequences in the same sample as well. The chain links TRBV18 to TRBJ1-1; no firm D call. The CDR3 length is 14 residues. CDR1 is KGHSH and CDR2 is LQKENI in the germline V gene. The ends were cut back, 2 bases at V and 3 bases at J, with 10 bases in the middle. CDR3 in amino acids: CASSPGRGDTEAFF. DNA of the CDR3: TGTGCCAGCTCACCAGGGCGCGGGGACACTGAAGCTTTCTTT.

The V call is TRBV7-9, the J call TRBJ2-7; possibly TRBD2 for D (5 bases). The CDR3 runs to 13 residues. Germline loops: CDR1 SEHNR, CDR2 FQNEAQ (reference sequence). V lost 7 bases and J lost 2, with 12 bases in between. Here the CDR3 reads CASTKDGAYEQYF. The CDR3 bases are TGTGCCAGCACCAAGGACGGGGCCTACGAGCAGTACTTC.

The V gene is TRBV5-4, the J gene TRBJ1-3; D is uncertain. V was cut by 4 bases and J by 0 bases, with 11 bases left in between. In germline, CDR1 is SGHNT, CDR2 YYREEE (reference sequence). This CDR3 region has 15 residues. The CDR3 spells CASSQELNSGNTIYF. Written as DNA, the CDR3 is TGTGCCAGCAGCCAGGAACTGAACTCTGGAAACACCATATATTTT.

CDR3 nucleotides: TGCGCCAGCAGTCAGGTAGTCCTCTCCTACGAGCAGTACTTC. Encoded protein: CASSQVVLSYEQYF. The rearrangement joins TRBV23-1 to TRBJ2-7, with D hard to call. TRBV23-1 is designated an ORF whose function remains uncertain. The ends were cut back, 3 bases at V and 0 bases at J, with 9 bases in the middle. The length of the CDR3 is 14 residues.

The chain carries TRBV11-2 and TRBJ2-3, with TRBD2 identical over 13 bases. The CDR3 loop spans 16 amino acids. The germline gives CDR1 SGHAT, CDR2 FQNNGV. The J segment lost 6 bases and the V segment lost 5 bases, leaving 8 bases of the junction unmatched. This CDR3 reads CASSPSSTSGRDTQYF. CDR3 nucleotide sequence: TGTGCCAGCAGCCCCTCTTCGACTAGCGGGAGGGATACGCAGTATTTT.

This chain uses TRBV11-3 with TRBJ2-1; D not certain. The CDR3 is 14 amino acids. Germline CDR1 and CDR2: SGHNT and YENEEA. Trimming removed 5 bases from V and 2 bases from J, with 10 bases in between. CDR3 DNA: TGTGCCAGCAGCACAGCCCCAGCCTACAATGAGCAGTTCTTC. Translating it yields CASSTAPAYNEQFF.

This clone was found once. The chain combines TRBV7-2 with TRBJ2-3; 7 positions agree with TRBD1. V was pared by 1 base and J by 1 base, with 5 bases of the junction left unmatched. CDR1 is SGHTA, CDR2 FQGNSA, per germline. This CDR3 spans 16 amino acids. CDR3 in amino acids: CASSLGIDRGTDTQYF. CDR3 DNA sequence: TGTGCCAGCAGCTTAGGGATAGACAGGGGCACAGATACGCAGTATTTT.